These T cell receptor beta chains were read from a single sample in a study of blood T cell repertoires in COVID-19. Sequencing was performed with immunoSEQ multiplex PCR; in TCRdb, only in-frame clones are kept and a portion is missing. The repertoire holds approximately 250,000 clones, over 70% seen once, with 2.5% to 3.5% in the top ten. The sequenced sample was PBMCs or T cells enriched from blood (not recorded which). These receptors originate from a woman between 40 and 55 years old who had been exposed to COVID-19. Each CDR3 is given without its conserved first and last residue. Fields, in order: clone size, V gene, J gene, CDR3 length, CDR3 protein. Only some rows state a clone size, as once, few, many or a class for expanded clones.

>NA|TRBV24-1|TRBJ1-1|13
ATSDSTQPNTEAF
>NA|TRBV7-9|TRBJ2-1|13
ASSFLLAGGGEQF
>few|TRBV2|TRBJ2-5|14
ASSRLTGATGETQY
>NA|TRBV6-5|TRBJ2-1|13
ASSYGLAGGNEQF
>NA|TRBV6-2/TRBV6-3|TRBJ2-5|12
ASSYPDLQETQY
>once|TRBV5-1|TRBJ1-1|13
ASSLPDSRNTEAF
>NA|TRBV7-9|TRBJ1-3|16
ASSLGGPLLGSGNTIY
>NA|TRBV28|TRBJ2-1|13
ASSLRTGVYNEQF
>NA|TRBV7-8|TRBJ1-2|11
ASSLSGTTGYT
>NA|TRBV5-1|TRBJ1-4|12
ASSPGQGGEKLF
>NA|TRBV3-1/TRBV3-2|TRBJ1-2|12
ASSLLTGIEGYT
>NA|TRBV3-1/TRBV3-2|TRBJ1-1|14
ASSLRSGGGPREAF
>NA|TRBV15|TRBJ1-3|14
ATSTWSFSSGNTIY
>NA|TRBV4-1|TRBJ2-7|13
ASSQWGLASNEQY
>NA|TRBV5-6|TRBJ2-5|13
ASSSTGGAEETQY
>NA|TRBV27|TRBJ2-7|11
ASRFDRGYEQY
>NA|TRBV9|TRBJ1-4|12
ASSAAGMDEKLF
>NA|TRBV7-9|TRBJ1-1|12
ASSSRTMNTEAF
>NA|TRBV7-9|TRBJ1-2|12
ASSLPGRNYGYT
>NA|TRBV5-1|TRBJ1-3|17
ASSLGGHRTASSGNTIY
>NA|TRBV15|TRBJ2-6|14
ATSREGGSGANVLT
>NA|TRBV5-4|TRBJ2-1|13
ASSSGTSGNNEQF
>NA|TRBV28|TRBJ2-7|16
ASSLFGLAGNSSYEQY
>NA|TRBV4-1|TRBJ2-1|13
ASSQRTGGEGEQF
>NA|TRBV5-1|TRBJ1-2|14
ASSLIGTGDFYGYT
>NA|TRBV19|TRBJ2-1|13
ASSIDGFVANEQF
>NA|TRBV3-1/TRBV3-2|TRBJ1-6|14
ASSQGGGIYNSPLH